This passage covers 8 T cell receptor beta chains from one sample sequenced in a study of blood T cell repertoires in COVID-19. TCRdb's table, derived via immunoSEQ multiplex PCR, lists solely in-frame clones and lacks some. The sample has 270,000 or so clones; 80% to 90% are singletons. Sequencing was carried out using peripheral blood. All receptors come from a woman in her forties who had recovered from COVID-19.

This clone has just one count. The rearrangement links TRBV5-6 to TRBJ2-7; tentative D call: TRBD2 (6 bases). This CDR3 is built from 15 residues. The V end lost 3 bases, the J end lost 6 bases, and 19 bases lay between the germline ends. Germline-derived CDR1 and CDR2 are SGHDT and YYEEEE. For the CDR3, the DNA is TGTGCCAGCAGCTCGTCCCAGGCGGGATGGGGCGAGCAGTACGTC. Its translation: CASSSSQAGWGEQYV.

This chain links TRBV18 with TRBJ1-5, with D uncertain. From germline, CDR1 is KGHSH and CDR2 LQKENI. The CDR3 runs 16 residues. Trimming took 2 bases from V and 1 from J, leaving 12 bases between them. CDR3 residues: CASSPESLLSNQPQHF. The CDR3 nucleotides read TGTGCCAGCTCACCAGAAAGCCTCCTAAGCAATCAGCCCCAGCATTTT.

The V call is TRBV4-3, the J call TRBJ2-1; 11 bases match TRBD2. Germline V gene data show CDR1 as LGHNA and CDR2 as YSLEER. The CDR3 contains 15 residues. V was pared by 0 bases and J by 8 bases, with 3 bases of the junction left unmatched. In DNA form, the CDR3 reads TGCGCCAGCAGCCAAGATTTTAGCGGGGGGGATGAGCAGTTCTTC. The encoded protein is CASSQDFSGGDEQFF.

V and J are TRBV18 and TRBJ1-2; no definite D call. CDR1 is KGHSH and CDR2 is LQKENI in the germline V gene. The CDR3 runs to 14 residues. Between the trimmed V and J ends, which lost 6 bases and 0 bases, there was a span of 11 bases. The CDR3 bases are TGTGCCAGCTCCCCCGGAGGAGCTAACTATGGCTACACCTTC. Protein sequence: CASSPGGANYGYTF.

The CDR3 is CASSPSPGGYYEQYF. CDR3 coding DNA: TGTGCCAGCAGCCCTAGCCCCGGGGGATACTACGAGCAGTACTTC. The chain recombines TRBV28 with TRBJ2-7, with a tentative D call TRBD2 (6 bases). Germline CDR1 MDHEN, CDR2 SYDVKM. This CDR3 has 15 amino acids. V was pared by 6 bases and J by 3 bases, with 18 bases between.

The V and J genes are TRBV6-6 and TRBJ1-5, with TRBD1 identical over 8 bases. CDR3 size: 15 residues. The germline CDR1 and CDR2 sequences are MNHNY and SVGAGI (reference sequence). V was pared by 8 bases and J by 9 bases, with 15 bases of the junction left unmatched. CDR3 amino acids: CASSPSGRGQGPQHF. The CDR3 bases are TGTGCCAGCTCGCCATCCGGCAGGGGGCAAGGGCCCCAGCATTTT.

The chain links TRBV5-1 to TRBJ2-7, with 8 bases lining up with TRBD1. The V gene end was trimmed by 4 bases and the J gene end by 7 bases; junction bases not matched to a gene: 13. Looked up from germline, CDR1 is SGHRS and CDR2 is YFSETQ. The CDR3 covers 15 residues. DNA of the CDR3: TGCGCCAGCAGCATCCCGGGACAGGCCTCTGGGGAGCAGTACTTC. Translating gives CASSIPGQASGEQYF. The full variable domain, with the rest looked up from reference TRBV5-1 and TRBJ2-7, is KAGVTQTPRYLIKTRGQQVTLSCSPISGHRSVSWYQQTPGQGLQFLFEYFSETQRNKGNFPGRFSGRQFSNSRSEMNVSTLELGDSALYLCASSIPGQASGEQYFGPGTRLTVT.

The chain uses TRBV6-5 and TRBJ1-2; 7 bases are a match to TRBD1. This CDR3 comprises 14 residues. Germline V gives CDR1 MNHEY, CDR2 SVGAGI. The ends lost 0 bases at V and 2 bases at J; junction bases unmatched: 0. The CDR3 reads CASSYSGQNYGYTF. The CDR3 DNA sequence: TGTGCCAGCAGTTACTCGGGACAGAACTATGGCTACACCTTC.